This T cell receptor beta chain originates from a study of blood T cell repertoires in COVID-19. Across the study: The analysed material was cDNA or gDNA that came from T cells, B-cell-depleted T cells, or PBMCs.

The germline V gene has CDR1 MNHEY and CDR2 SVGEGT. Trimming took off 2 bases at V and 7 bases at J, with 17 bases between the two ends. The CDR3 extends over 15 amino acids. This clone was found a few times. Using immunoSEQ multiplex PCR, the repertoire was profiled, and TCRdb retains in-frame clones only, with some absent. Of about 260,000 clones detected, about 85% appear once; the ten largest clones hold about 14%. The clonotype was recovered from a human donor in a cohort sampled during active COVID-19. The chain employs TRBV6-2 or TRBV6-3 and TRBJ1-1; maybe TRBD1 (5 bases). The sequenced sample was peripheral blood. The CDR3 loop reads CASSYLEAGRSEAFF. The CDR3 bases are TGTGCCAGCAGTTACCTTGAGGCAGGGAGGAGTGAAGCTTTCTTT.